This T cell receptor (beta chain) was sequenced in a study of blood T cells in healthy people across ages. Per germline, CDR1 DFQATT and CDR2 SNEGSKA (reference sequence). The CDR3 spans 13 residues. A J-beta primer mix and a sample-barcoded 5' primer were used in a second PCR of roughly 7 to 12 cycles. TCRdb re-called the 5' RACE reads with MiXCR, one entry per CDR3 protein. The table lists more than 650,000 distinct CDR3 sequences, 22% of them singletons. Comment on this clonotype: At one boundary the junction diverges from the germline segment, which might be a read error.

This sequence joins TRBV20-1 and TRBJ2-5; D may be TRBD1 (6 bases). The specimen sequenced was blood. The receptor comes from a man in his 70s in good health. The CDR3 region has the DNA TGCAGTGCTAGATGGCAGGGGAAAGAGACCCGGTACTTC. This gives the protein CSARWQGKETRYF.